One and the same sample provided the 29 T cell receptor beta chains below, sequenced in a study of shared clonotypes between healthy human individuals. Assay used: immunoSEQ multiplex PCR; TCRdb lists only in-frame clones, some missing. The repertoire holds a few million clones, with approximately 94% as singletons. The sequencing input was naive CD4+ T cells sorted from blood. As for subset: CD45RA+ positively selected. The receptors were sampled from a man aged 18 to 29 in good health.

The chain is built from TRBV2 and TRBJ1-2; D not resolved. Germline CDR1 is SNHLY and CDR2 is FYNNEI. The CDR3 loop spans 16 amino acids. V gave up 7 bases and J gave up 7 bases, with 25 bases separating them. The CDR3 DNA is TGTGCCAGCACCTTGGAGGTGGGCTTGCCCCTGCGTGGCTACACCTTC. It specifies CASTLEVGLPLRGYTF.

The chain couples TRBV5-6 to TRBJ2-5; 8 nucleotides line up with TRBD1. There are 16 residues in the CDR3. Germline V gene sequence: CDR1 SGHDT, CDR2 YYEEEE. V shed 2 bases and J 1 base; nucleotides not matched to a gene: 7. The CDR3 coding sequence is TGTGCCAGCAGCTTCCGGACAGGGAGCATCCAAGAGACCCAGTACTTC. It specifies CASSFRTGSIQETQYF.

The chain has TRBV27 and TRBJ1-4; D remains ambiguous. The V end lost 6 bases, the J end lost 2 bases, and 4 bases lay between the germline ends. This CDR3 is 12 amino acids long. Germline V gene sequence: CDR1 MNHEY, CDR2 SMNVEV (reference sequence). The CDR3 region has the DNA TGTGCCAGCAGCTTTACTAATGAAAAACTGTTTTTT. This gives the protein CASSFTNEKLFF. Full variable domain (missing parts from reference TRBV27 and TRBJ1-4): EAQVTQNPRYLITVTGKKLTVTCSQNMNHEYMSWYRQDPGLGLRQIYYSMNVEVTDKGDVPEGYKVSRKEKRNFPLILESPSPNQTSLYFCASSFTNEKLFFGSGTQLSVL.

This chain joins TRBV29-1 and TRBJ2-5, with 7 bases matching TRBD1. This CDR3 has 13 amino acids. Germline trimming cut 7 bases from V and 1 base from J; bases unmatched to any gene: 6. CDR1 is SQVTM and CDR2 is ANQGSEA in the germline V gene. This chain's CDR3 is CSALQGSQETQYF. The CDR3, as DNA: TGCAGCGCCTTACAGGGGTCCCAAGAGACCCAGTACTTC.

A remark on this clone: Other DNA sequences in the sample encode the same CDR3. The rearrangement joins TRBV6-5 to TRBJ1-5, with 7 bases matching TRBD1. J gave up 2 bases and V 4 bases, and 2 bases lay outside the gene matches. This CDR3 is 14 amino acids long. Germline CDR1 is MNHEY and CDR2 is SVGAGI. The CDR3, as DNA: TGTGCCAGCAGTTCCGACAGGGGCAATCAGCCCCAGCATTTT. This translates into CASSSDRGNQPQHF.

The chain carries TRBV10-3 and TRBJ1-5; D not resolved. This CDR3 has 17 amino acids. Trimming pared 6 bases from V and 2 bases from J, leaving 20 bases between. Germline V gene sequence: CDR1 ENHRY, CDR2 SYGVKD. The CDR3 loop reads CAISPNHAGEGNQPQHF. Here the CDR3 DNA reads TGTGCCATCAGCCCCAACCACGCCGGGGAAGGCAATCAGCCCCAGCATTTT.

The rearrangement links TRBV4-1 to TRBJ2-1; 7 bases line up with TRBD2. J was trimmed by 10 bases and V by 3 bases; bases with no gene match: 33. The CDR3 loop spans 22 amino acids. Germline V gene data show CDR1 as MGHRA and CDR2 as YSYEKL. As DNA, the CDR3 is TGCGCCAGCAGCCAGTTGCCGTGGAGGGGAGAAGCCGGGTCGCCAGGGAGGGGAGAGCAGTTCTTC. It yields the protein CASSQLPWRGEAGSPGRGEQFF.

This clone was detected only once. CDR3 sequence: CASSLYGGNTGELFF. CDR3 sequence (DNA): TGTGCCAGCAGCCTTTACGGGGGGAACACCGGGGAGCTGTTTTTT. The chain combines TRBV5-4 with TRBJ2-2; D might be TRBD2 (6 bases). The CDR3 length is 15 residues. Germline-derived CDR1 and CDR2 are SGHNT and YYREEE (reference sequence). V gave up 4 bases and J gave up 1 base, with 11 bases separating them.

The genes are TRBV6-4 and TRBJ2-3, with 10 bases aligning to TRBD1. Germline V gene lookup returns CDR1 MRHNA and CDR2 SNTAGT. Trimming at V came to 5 bases and at J to 5 bases, leaving 7 bases not matched to a gene. This CDR3 has 15 amino acids. CDR3: CASSTGTGVIDTQYF. As DNA, the CDR3 is TGTGCCAGCAGTACCGGGACAGGGGTGATAGATACGCAGTATTTT.

The J gene is TRBJ1-5, the V gene TRBV19, with 7 bases that match TRBD1. From germline, CDR1 is LNHDA and CDR2 SQIVND (reference sequence). The CDR3 loop spans 16 amino acids. V shed 3 bases, J shed 3 bases, and the junction held 8 bases outside the gene matches. The CDR3, as DNA: TGTGCCAGTAGTATCCCTTTGACAGGGTCCAATCAGCCCCAGCATTTT. It yields the protein CASSIPLTGSNQPQHF.

This clone was found once. The chain is built from TRBV6-5 and TRBJ2-7; no definite D call. V shed 0 bases and J shed 4 bases, with 7 bases lying between them. CDR1 MNHEY and CDR2 SVGAGI come from the germline V gene. CDR3 size: 13 residues. Here the CDR3 reads CASSYSIGYEQYF. The CDR3 bases are TGTGCCAGCAGTTACTCTATAGGATACGAGCAGTACTTC.

In DNA form, the CDR3 reads TGTGCCAGCAGTGAATCACTCTCTGGGGCCAACGTCCTGACTTTC. Translation: CASSESLSGANVLTF. The rearrangement uses TRBV6-1 and TRBJ2-6; D unresolved. Per germline, CDR1 MNHNS and CDR2 SASEGT. There are 15 residues in the CDR3. V gave up 2 bases and J gave up 0 bases, with 5 bases separating them.

The chain combines TRBV6-5 with TRBJ2-3; D tentatively reads TRBD1 or TRBD2 (5 bases each). The CDR3 loop spans 14 amino acids. Trimming pared 7 bases from V and 6 bases from J, leaving 17 bases between. Germline V gives CDR1 MNHEY, CDR2 SVGAGI. For the CDR3, the DNA is TGTGCCAGCACCCGAGGGACCCGGAGTGATACGCAGTATTTT. Protein: CASTRGTRSDTQYF.

The V gene is TRBV27, the J gene TRBJ2-1, with a tentative D call TRBD2 (6 bases). The CDR3 consists of 19 residues. The germline CDR1 and CDR2 sequences are MNHEY and SMNVEV (reference sequence). V lost 3 bases and J lost 7, with 28 bases in between. CDR3 sequence: CASSLRTGVGTGRWNEQFF. The CDR3 DNA is TGTGCCAGCAGTTTGAGGACGGGAGTGGGAACAGGCCGTTGGAATGAGCAGTTCTTC.

This clone was picked up one time. This sequence joins TRBV5-4 and TRBJ2-5; TRBD1 aligns across 11 bases. J gave up 5 bases and V 2 bases, and 8 bases lay outside the gene matches. The germline V gene encodes CDR1 SGHNT and CDR2 YYREEE (reference sequence). The CDR3 is made up of 16 amino acids. CDR3 in DNA: TGTGCCAGCAGCTTCTCTGGGGGGACAGGGGGTGAGACCCAGTACTTC. Amino acids: CASSFSGGTGGETQYF.

The chain carries TRBV28 and TRBJ2-5; D is unclear. Per germline, CDR1 MDHEN and CDR2 SYDVKM. CDR3 length: 11 amino acids. Trimming removed 1 base from V and 6 bases from J, with 3 bases in between. The CDR3 DNA is TGTGCCAGCAGTTTATCAAAGACCCAGTACTTC. Amino acids: CASSLSKTQYF. Filled out from reference TRBV28 and TRBJ2-5, the complete variable domain reads DVKVTQSSRYLVKRTGEKVFLECVQDMDHENMFWYRQDPGLGLRLIYFSYDVKMKEKGDIPEGYSVSREKKERFSLILESASTNQTSMYLCASSLSKTQYFGPGTRLLVL.

The V and J genes are TRBV19 and TRBJ2-1; 9 bases agree with TRBD1. Germline V gives CDR1 LNHDA, CDR2 SQIVND (reference sequence). The CDR3 consists of 17 residues. V lost 5 bases to trimming and J lost 7 bases; unmatched junction nucleotides: 15. The CDR3 DNA reads as TGTGCCAGTAGTCCTCGCCCTCCGGGACAGGGTCTAAATGAGCAGTTCTTC. It codes for CASSPRPPGQGLNEQFF.

The genes are TRBV30 and TRBJ1-5; TRBD1 matches at 7 bases. Germline assignment: CDR1 GTSNPN and CDR2 SVGIG (reference sequence). V trimming: 4 bases; J trimming: 4 bases; junction bases outside the gene matches: 4. The CDR3 extends over 13 amino acids. The CDR3 loop reads CAWKGAANQPQHF. The CDR3 DNA sequence: TGTGCCTGGAAGGGGGCAGCTAATCAGCCCCAGCATTTT.

In nucleotides, the CDR3 is TGCGCCAGCAGCCATTACAGGGGGCCTGACTATGGCTACACCTTC. Amino acid sequence: CASSHYRGPDYGYTF. V gene TRBV4-3 combines with J gene TRBJ1-2, with TRBD1 identical over 9 bases. From germline, CDR1 is LGHNA and CDR2 YSLEER. The CDR3 consists of 15 residues. V was clipped by 3 bases and J by 3 bases; unmatched bases: 5.

The genes are TRBV7-2 and TRBJ2-7; D call uncertain. This CDR3 comprises 14 residues. Looked up from germline, CDR1 is SGHTA and CDR2 is FQGNSA. Between the trimmed V and J ends, which lost 1 base and 0 bases, there was a span of 7 bases. CDR3 amino acids: CASSLVPVSYEQYF. The CDR3 DNA reads TGTGCCAGCAGCTTAGTTCCTGTCTCCTACGAGCAGTACTTC.

In this sample, this clone turned up once. This chain uses TRBV30 with TRBJ1-6; 9 bases are a match to TRBD1. The CDR3 consists of 16 residues. The V and J ends lost 3 bases and 7 bases, in that order; junction bases with no gene match: 10. CDR1 and CDR2 (germline): GTSNPN, SVGIG (reference sequence). The CDR3 nucleotides read TGTGCCTGGAGGGAGGGGAACAGGGGGCGCAATTCACCCCTCCACTTT. Translation gives CAWREGNRGRNSPLHF.

The chain is built from TRBV5-5 and TRBJ1-1; the match to TRBD1 covers 12 bases. The trim removed 4 bases at V and 4 bases at J, leaving 8 bases unmatched. The CDR3 covers 16 residues. Germline CDR1 reads SGHKS; CDR2 reads YYEKEE (reference sequence). The CDR3 loop is CASSPGTGGRSTEAFF. The CDR3 DNA is TGTGCCAGCAGCCCTGGGACAGGGGGCAGGAGCACTGAAGCTTTCTTT. Based on the CDR3 plus reference TRBV5-5 and TRBJ1-1, the full variable domain is DAGVTQSPTHLIKTRGQQVTLRCSPISGHKSVSWYQQVLGQGPQFIFQYYEKEERGRGNFPDRFSARQFPNYSSELNVNALLLGDSALYLCASSPGTGGRSTEAFFGQGTRLTVV.

V and J are TRBV10-3 and TRBJ2-7, with D unclear. Trimming shortened V by 4 bases and J by 3 bases, and 7 bases separated the two germline ends. Germline V gene lookup returns CDR1 ENHRY and CDR2 SYGVKD. CDR3 size: 12 residues. CDR3 DNA sequence: TGTGCCATCAGTGCAGATGTCTACGAGCAGTACTTC. Protein product: CAISADVYEQYF.

The CDR3, as DNA: TGTGCCAGCAGTGAAGCCAGCGGAGGGGGGGAGCAGTACTTC. Its protein product is CASSEASGGGEQYF. The rearrangement joins TRBV6-1 to TRBJ2-7, with D perhaps TRBD1 or TRBD2 (6 bases each). The CDR3 sequence is 14 residues long. Germline V gene lookup returns CDR1 MNHNS and CDR2 SASEGT. Deletions cut 0 bases from V and 7 bases from J, with 13 bases between.

The chain's CDR3 is CASSKRSGGSSYNEQFF. The CDR3 DNA reads as TGCGCCAGCAGCAAAAGAAGCGGGGGCAGCTCCTACAATGAGCAGTTCTTC. The chain has TRBV5-1 and TRBJ2-1; 8 nucleotides match TRBD2. V lost 4 bases and J lost 0; bases outside the gene matches: 9. The CDR3 covers 17 residues. The germline V gene has CDR1 SGHRS and CDR2 YFSETQ.

Regarding this clone: Other DNA sequences in this specimen translate into the identical CDR3. As DNA, the CDR3 is TGTGCCTGGAGTGGGCAATCGAACACTGAAGCTTTCTTT. Protein sequence: CAWSGQSNTEAFF. The V call is TRBV30, the J call TRBJ1-1, with D hard to call. The CDR3 loop spans 13 amino acids. Trimming pared 1 base from V and 1 base from J, leaving 7 bases between. Per germline, CDR1 GTSNPN and CDR2 SVGIG (reference sequence).

V is TRBV6-1 and J is TRBJ1-2, with a weak D call TRBD1 (5 bases). V was trimmed by 11 bases and J by 3 bases, leaving 10 bases between them. CDR1 and CDR2 (germline): MNHNS, SASEGT. The CDR3 runs to 11 residues. As DNA, the CDR3 is TGTGCCGCCGGGGACCACTATGGCTACACCTTC. It yields the protein CAAGDHYGYTF.

Regarding this clone: Other DNA sequences in this sample translate to the same CDR3. The gene calls are TRBV11-2 and TRBJ2-3; 8 nucleotides agree with TRBD1. The V and J ends lost 5 bases and 2 bases, in that order; junction bases with no gene match: 6. Looked up from germline, CDR1 is SGHAT and CDR2 is FQNNGV. The CDR3 is made up of 15 amino acids. The CDR3, as DNA: TGTGCCAGCAGCCCCAGGGGGCGAGTCACAGATACGCAGTATTTT. Residues: CASSPRGRVTDTQYF. The entire variable domain, with the rest obtained from reference TRBV11-2 and TRBJ2-3, is as follows: EAGVAQSPRYKIIEKRQSVAFWCNPISGHATLYWYQQILGQGPKLLIQFQNNGVVDDSQLPKDRFSAERLKGVDSTLKIQPAKLEDSAVYLCASSPRGRVTDTQYFGPGTRLTVL.

The chain joins TRBV10-1 to TRBJ2-7; D tentatively fits TRBD1 or TRBD2 (5 bases each). Trimming took off 7 bases at V and 11 bases at J, with 15 bases between the two ends. The CDR3 loop spans 11 amino acids. Per the germline V gene, CDR1 is WNHNN and CDR2 is SYGVQD (reference sequence). The CDR3 region is CASMGAGAKYF. CDR3 bases: TGCGCCAGCATGGGAGCTGGGGCTAAGTACTTC.